One sample yielded the 4 T cell receptor beta chains listed below, sequenced in a study of regulatory T cells in long-lasting Graves disease. Arm-PCR with iRepertoire HTBI primers amplified the CDR3 regions for these TCR beta libraries. TCRdb ran MiXCR on the multiplex PCR reads and lists one entry per CDR3 protein. The data hold around 450,000 distinct CDR3 sequences, with roughly 21% observed a single time. Time point meaning: persistent/refractory GD, antithyroid drugs over 5 years with positive TRAb. PBMC-derived RNA was used for the TCR library. This specimen was peripheral blood mononuclear cells (PBMCs), taken when the disease was refractory, from a patient treated with antithyroid drugs. The source is a female donor with Graves disease.

This clonotype has a count of ten or more. V is TRBV28 and J is TRBJ2-2; 9 bases fit TRBD2. This CDR3 comprises 18 residues. The germline gives CDR1 MDHEN, CDR2 SYDVKM. V trimming: 2 bases; J trimming: 0 bases; junction bases outside the gene matches: 7. The CDR3 DNA reads as TGTGCCAGCAGTTTAAGGCTAGCGGGACTCGCGAACACCGGGGAGCTGTTTTTT. It codes for CASSLRLAGLANTGELFF.

This clonotype was counted only a few times. This chain links TRBV20-1 with TRBJ2-5; the D gene is possibly TRBD1 (6 bases). This CDR3 has 14 amino acids. CDR1 is DFQATT, CDR2 SNEGSKA, per germline (reference sequence). The V end lost 2 bases, the J end lost 2 bases, and 12 bases lay between the germline ends. This chain's CDR3 is CSARPGTIQETQYF. Here the CDR3 DNA reads TGCAGTGCTAGACCCGGGACAATTCAAGAGACCCAGTACTTC.

This CDR3 reads CSAPRDRDYNEQFF. In nucleotides, the CDR3 is TGCAGTGCCCCCCGGGACAGGGACTACAATGAGCAGTTCTTC. The rearrangement joins TRBV20-1 to TRBJ2-1; TRBD1 matches at 9 bases. Germline V gene data show CDR1 as DFQATT and CDR2 as SNEGSKA (reference sequence). The CDR3 spans 14 residues. The J segment lost 3 bases and the V segment lost 6 bases, leaving 6 bases of the junction unmatched.

This clonotype was seen only a few times. DNA of the CDR3: TGTGCCAGCAGTGGGGCGGCGCAGACAGGGGGTGCCAAAAACATTCAGTACTTC. Its protein product is CASSGAAQTGGAKNIQYF. The chain couples TRBV25-1 to TRBJ2-4, with 9 nucleotides matching TRBD1. V dropped 4 bases and J dropped 1; count of bases not matched to a gene: 11. The CDR3 has 18 residues. Germline V gives CDR1 MGHDK, CDR2 SYGVNS.